The clone carrying this T cell receptor beta chain was observed a few times. Its target is unknown. Losses at the gene ends were 1 base for V and 1 base for J; bases not matched to a gene: 7. The CDR3 extends over 17 amino acids. CDR1 is SQVTM and CDR2 is ANQGSEA in the germline V gene. This entry belongs to a study of T cells after yellow fever vaccination. Synthesis of TCR cDNA relied on 5'RACE template switching, which attached a universal primer site and UMIs. TCRdb analysed the 5' RACE reads with MiXCR anew, one entry per CDR3 protein. The sample lists approximately 600,000 distinct CDR3 sequences; 12% were seen once. Study results and limitations: Booster samples showed a return of most primary-vaccination clones (roughly 95% CD4, about 88% CD8).

The clonotype originates from a man aged 25 to 40 who received the YFV17D yellow fever vaccine. The J gene is TRBJ2-1, the V gene TRBV29-1, with 10 bases aligning to TRBD2. The sample in question was PBMCs, obtained on the day of the yellow fever booster vaccination. The CDR3 bases are TGCAGCGTTGAAGCCCTCCTAGCGGGAGTATCCTACAATGAGCAGTTCTTC. Its protein product is CSVEALLAGVSYNEQFF.